The clone carrying this T cell receptor (beta chain) has at least ten counts. Its antigen is currently unknown. The investigators amplified TCR beta CDR3 regions from RNA transcripts. In the first-round RT-PCR of the TCR CDR3, the HTBI primer set was used. TCRdb used MiXCR to reprocess the multiplex PCR reads, holding one entry per CDR3 protein. Of about 610,000 distinct CDR3 sequences detected, around 16% appear once; the ten largest clones hold around 3.3%. This sample stems from a study of T cells in Graves' hyperthyroidism and ophthalmopathy. Regarding the study as a whole: Researchers found most expanded thyroid clonotypes above 0.001 in blood as well.

The clonotype originates from a woman aged 40 to 50 with Graves' ophthalmopathy. The sample consisted of blood.

This chain's CDR3 is CASSPRKETQYF. The CDR3 nucleotides are TGTGCCAGCTCACCCAGGAAAGAGACCCAGTACTTC. The chain combines TRBV18 with TRBJ2-5; D is undetermined. The V end was cut by 3 bases, the J end by 3 bases, with 5 bases between. The CDR3 covers 12 residues. Germline V lookup: CDR1 KGHSH, CDR2 LQKENI.